The T cell receptor (beta chain) under discussion was sequenced for a study of T-cell memory formation after mild COVID-19. Study summary: TCR clustering was largely donor specific. General study results and limits: That cross-reactive memory joined was suggested by some responding clones appearing in pre-infection memory. Whereas later expanders leaned CD4+, clones contracting day 15 to 85 showed a balanced CD4/CD8 makeup.

TCRdb re-called the 5' RACE reads with MiXCR, one entry per CDR3 protein. The sample consists of 350,000 to 450,000 distinct CDR3 sequences, roughly 20% of them appearing once. This CDR3 has 17 amino acids. Trimming stripped 5 bases from V and 1 base from J, with 21 bases between. The germline V gene has CDR1 SGHRS and CDR2 YFSETQ. This clonotype was picked up a small number of times. Antigen specificity is unknown. The clonotype originates from an adult woman who had mild COVID-19 (a few samples of this study predate the infection). Cell type and time point are not known. The specimen was PBMCs or a T cell subset sorted from them (not recorded which). The V call is TRBV5-1, the J call TRBJ1-1; D not resolved. The CDR3, as DNA: TGCGCCAGCAGGGCCGTAGGTGCCCCTCCGAAGAACACTGAAGCTTTCTTT. Translated, it gives CASRAVGAPPKNTEAFF.